This T cell receptor (beta chain) was recovered during a study of T cell changes during pregnancy in multiple sclerosis. Profiling relied on immunoSEQ multiplex PCR, and the TCRdb table lists in-frame clones only, not all of them. In the table there are around 65,000 clones, around 90% of which are singletons. The germline V gene has CDR1 MDHEN and CDR2 SYDVKM. The junction had 11 bases not matched to a gene; V was cut back by 2 bases and J by 7 bases. The CDR3 covers 15 residues. The source material was peripheral blood, sampled in the first trimester of pregnancy. The receptor was derived from a female donor in good health, enrolled as a control in a pregnancy study. The genes are TRBV28 and TRBJ2-7; TRBD2 matches at 7 bases. The CDR3 loop reads CASSLITGLRKEQYF. In nucleotides, the CDR3 is TGTGCCAGCAGTTTAATTACGGGACTACGAAAAGAGCAGTACTTC.